A single sample gave rise to the 29 T cell receptor beta chains below, sequenced in a study of blood T cells in healthy people across ages. For the second PCR, which ran for 7 to 11 cycles, a sample-barcoded 5' primer and a J-beta primer mix were used. TCRdb processed the 5' RACE reads anew with MiXCR; each CDR3 protein has one entry. The sample contains 1,800,000 or so distinct CDR3 sequences, about 39% of which appear only once. Sequencing was performed on blood. The receptors originated from a human donor in good health.

J is TRBJ1-4 and V is TRBV20-1; D remains unclear. Trimming removed 0 bases from V and 5 bases from J, with 7 bases in between. CDR1 is DFQATT, CDR2 SNEGSKA, per germline (reference sequence). The CDR3 loop spans 13 amino acids. Written as DNA, the CDR3 is TGCAGTGCTAGAGATGTGAGGAATGAAAAACTGTTTTTT. Its protein is CSARDVRNEKLFF.

This chain uses TRBV7-3 with TRBJ2-6; weak D call: TRBD1 (6 bases). V was cut by 1 base and J by 0 bases, with 13 bases left in between. Per germline, CDR1 SGHTA and CDR2 FQGTGA. The CDR3 length is 18 residues. Here the CDR3 reads CASSLRFGQNSGANVLTF. The CDR3 DNA follows: TGTGCCAGCAGCTTAAGATTTGGACAGAACTCTGGGGCCAACGTCCTGACTTTC.

The chain uses TRBV4-3 and TRBJ2-1; D uncertain. Trimming shortened V by 1 base and J by 5 bases, and 15 bases separated the two germline ends. Germline values: CDR1 LGHNA, CDR2 YSLEER. The CDR3 runs 16 residues. The CDR3 loop reads CASSQGLTQSNNEQFF. Here the CDR3 DNA reads TGCGCCAGCAGCCAAGGTCTGACTCAATCTAACAATGAGCAGTTCTTC.

CDR3 amino acids: CATGLAGGGANEQFF. CDR3 coding DNA: TGTGCCACGGGACTAGCGGGGGGAGGGGCTAATGAGCAGTTCTTC. The chain is built from TRBV10-3 and TRBJ2-1, with 15 bases aligning to TRBD2. Germline CDR1 ENHRY, CDR2 SYGVKD. The CDR3 consists of 15 residues. V shed 10 bases, J shed 7 bases, and the junction held 8 bases outside the gene matches.

This clonotype was seen a handful of times. The chain couples TRBV7-2 to TRBJ2-1; no definite D call. The V end was cut by 1 base, the J end by 5 bases, with 15 bases between. The CDR3 loop spans 16 amino acids. Germline values: CDR1 SGHTA, CDR2 FQGNSA. The CDR3 DNA is TGTGCCAGCAGCTTAGTTTCGGGCTTCCCAAACAATGAGCAGTTCTTC. Its protein product is CASSLVSGFPNNEQFF.

Turning to this clonotype: As the CDR3 is not closed by the conserved phenylalanine or tryptophan, this likely results from a read error. J is TRBJ1-5 and V is TRBV5-1; 8 nucleotides line up with TRBD1. V lost 3 bases and J lost 5; bases outside the gene matches: 7. Germline CDR1 SGHRS, CDR2 YFSETQ. The CDR3 runs to 15 residues. CDR3 amino acids: CASSSDRESDQPQHL. The CDR3 nucleotides are TGCGCCAGCAGCTCGGACAGGGAATCCGATCAGCCCCAGCATTTG.

There are many counts of this clonotype. V and J are TRBV7-2 and TRBJ1-2; unclear D gene. Deletions cut 6 bases from V and 5 bases from J, with 13 bases between. This CDR3 is 13 amino acids long. Germline V gene lookup returns CDR1 SGHTA and CDR2 FQGNSA. As DNA, the CDR3 is TGTGCCAGCAGTTTACGCCAGATTTATGGCTACACCTTC. Its protein is CASSLRQIYGYTF.

The rearrangement joins TRBV6-5 to TRBJ2-3; tentatively, D is TRBD2 (5 bases). The CDR3 has 14 amino acids. V dropped 7 bases and J dropped 1 base, with 12 bases sitting between them. In germline, CDR1 is MNHEY, CDR2 SVGAGI. CDR3 residues: CASTTLRGTDTQYF. In DNA, the CDR3 is TGTGCCAGCACCACACTGAGGGGCACAGATACGCAGTATTTT.

In this sample, this clonotype turned up a few times. This rearrangement joins TRBV24-1 to TRBJ2-5, with D hard to call. Trimming removed 3 bases at V and 11 bases at J, with 9 bases between. Germline loops: CDR1 KGHDR, CDR2 SFDVKD. The CDR3 consists of 11 residues. Here the CDR3 reads CATSDGLEQYF. In DNA, the CDR3 is TGTGCCACCAGTGATGGTCTAGAGCAGTACTTC.

The rearrangement joins TRBV20-1 to TRBJ2-3; possibly TRBD1 or TRBD2 for D (5 bases each). V was pared by 5 bases and J by 4 bases, with 16 bases between. The CDR3 spans 14 residues. Per germline, CDR1 DFQATT and CDR2 SNEGSKA (reference sequence). The chain's CDR3 is CSASGAGDADTQYF. In DNA, the CDR3 is TGCAGTGCTTCCGGGGCCGGAGACGCAGATACGCAGTATTTT.

This clonotype was seen once. The genes are TRBV24-1 and TRBJ2-1; 11 bases are a match to TRBD1. Germline assignment: CDR1 KGHDR and CDR2 SFDVKD. The V and J ends lost 1 base and 6 bases, in that order; junction bases with no gene match: 4. The CDR3 runs to 16 residues. DNA of the CDR3: TGTGCCACCAGTGATTTAACCGGGACAGGGGGCAATGAGCAGTTCTTC. Translated: CATSDLTGTGGNEQFF.

The chain is built from TRBV3-1 and TRBJ1-5; 7 bases map to TRBD1. V lost 0 bases, J lost 1 base, and 3 bases stayed unmatched. The germline V gene encodes CDR1 LGHDT and CDR2 YNNKEL (reference sequence). The CDR3 runs 16 residues. The CDR3 region is CASSQDVGQSNQPQHF. The CDR3 DNA is TGTGCCAGCAGCCAAGATGTGGGACAGAGCAATCAGCCCCAGCATTTT.

The J gene is TRBJ2-5, the V gene TRBV28; 10 bases are a match to TRBD1. The DNA end lines up better with TRBJ2-7; the J call may be wrong. This CDR3 is built from 15 residues. Germline V gives CDR1 MDHEN, CDR2 SYDVKM. The CDR3 loop is CASHNLGTGEYEQYF. The DNA for the CDR3 is TGTGCCAGCCATAACCTTGGGACAGGGGAATACGAGCAGTACTTC.

As regards this clonotype: The junction does not match germline at one end; this may be a read error. The DNA for the CDR3 is TGTGCCAGCAGCCAAGTATCAAAGACTCAGTACTTC. Translation gives CASSQVSKTQYF. V is TRBV3-1 and J is TRBJ2-5, with D hard to call. This CDR3 has 12 residues. Germline V lookup: CDR1 LGHDT, CDR2 YNNKEL (reference sequence).

This clonotype appeared a few times. This rearrangement joins TRBV4-1 to TRBJ1-1; the D gene is possibly TRBD1 (5 bases). Germline V gene lookup returns CDR1 MGHRA and CDR2 YSYEKL. CDR3 length: 17 residues. Between the trimmed V and J ends, which lost 3 bases and 6 bases, there was a span of 23 bases. CDR3 amino acids: CASSHRLTTRGEAEAFF. The CDR3 DNA reads TGCGCCAGCAGCCACAGACTCACGACCCGGGGCGAGGCTGAAGCTTTCTTT.

A remark on this clonotype: One end of the junction is discordant with germline, which a read error may explain. This chain links TRBV5-1 with TRBJ2-1; 12 nucleotides line up with TRBD2. The CDR3 totals 18 residues. Germline-derived CDR1 and CDR2 are SGHRS and YFSETQ. CDR3 sequence reads: CASSSSLGLAGRHNERFF. The CDR3 region has the DNA TGCGCCAGCAGCTCCAGCCTTGGACTAGCGGGGAGACACAATGAGCGGTTCTTC.

This clonotype has only a few counts. This chain uses TRBV6-2 or TRBV6-3 with TRBJ2-7, with TRBD2 as a possible D gene (6 bases). Trimming removed 4 bases from V and 3 bases from J, with 16 bases in between. CDR3 length: 15 residues. Germline CDR1 is MNHEY and CDR2 is SVGEGT. CDR3 sequence: CASSSQEGLNYEQYF. DNA for the CDR3: TGTGCCAGCAGTTCCCAGGAGGGACTCAACTACGAGCAGTACTTC.

The chain uses TRBV5-6 and TRBJ2-5; the match to TRBD2 covers 8 bases. Germline-derived CDR1 and CDR2 are SGHDT and YYEEEE. Trimming took 1 base from V and 2 from J; bases not matched to a gene: 7. This CDR3 comprises 16 residues. CDR3 sequence: CASSLWRGGRQETQYF. DNA of the CDR3: TGTGCCAGCAGCTTGTGGCGCGGGGGGAGGCAAGAGACCCAGTACTTC.

The rearrangement uses TRBV7-3 and TRBJ2-1; 9 bases agree with TRBD2. Germline V gene sequence: CDR1 SGHTA, CDR2 FQGTGA. The ends lost 4 bases at V and 2 bases at J; junction bases unmatched: 6. The CDR3 is 16 residues long. CDR3 sequence: CASSSAPSGAYNEQFF. Here the CDR3 DNA reads TGTGCCAGCAGCTCCGCACCTAGCGGGGCCTACAATGAGCAGTTCTTC. The variable domain in full, with the rest retrieved from reference TRBV7-3 and TRBJ2-1, is GAGVSQTPSNKVTEKGKYVELRCDPISGHTALYWYRQSLGQGPEFLIYFQGTGAADDSGLPNDRFFAVRPEGSVSTLKIQRTERGDSAVYLCASSSAPSGAYNEQFFGPGTRLTVL.

The chain has TRBV28 and TRBJ1-2; maybe TRBD1 (6 bases). Germline loops: CDR1 MDHEN, CDR2 SYDVKM. The V end lost 5 bases, the J end lost 4 bases, and 14 bases lay between the germline ends. The CDR3 has 14 amino acids. CDR3 loop: CASSPPTGLYGYTF. CDR3 DNA: TGTGCCAGCAGTCCCCCGACAGGCCTCTATGGCTACACCTTC.

The gene calls are TRBV7-2 and TRBJ2-1; the D call may be TRBD1 or TRBD2 (5 bases each). This CDR3 comprises 18 residues. Germline lookup yields CDR1 SGHTA and CDR2 FQGNSA. Trimming shortened V by 5 bases and J by 6 bases, and 26 bases separated the two germline ends. CDR3 DNA: TGTGCCAGCAGCCATAGGGTGGGGGTTTTCTCTAGCATCAATGAGCAGTTCTTC. It translates to CASSHRVGVFSSINEQFF.

This chain joins TRBV19 and TRBJ2-5; D is ambiguous. Germline V gene sequence: CDR1 LNHDA, CDR2 SQIVND (reference sequence). Trimming left V 7 bases short and J 2 bases short, with 23 bases between. This CDR3 has 17 residues. This CDR3 is CASTAGTGRIGQETQYF. The CDR3 bases are TGTGCCAGTACGGCCGGCACTGGGCGAATTGGGCAAGAGACCCAGTACTTC.

This chain connects TRBV12-3 or TRBV12-4 to TRBJ2-4, with unresolved D. This CDR3 spans 14 amino acids. The V gene lost 3 bases and the J gene lost 3 bases, with 9 bases spanning the gap. The DNA of the CDR3 is TGTGCCAGCAGTTTTGGGATTAACAAAAACATTCAGTACTTC. This sequence encodes CASSFGINKNIQYF.

This clonotype was observed many times. The junction does not match germline at one end; this may be a read error. This chain links TRBV7-9 with TRBJ1-1; D is uncertain. Per the germline V gene, CDR1 is SEHNR and CDR2 is FQNEAQ (reference sequence). The CDR3 loop spans 12 amino acids. The CDR3 loop is CASSLDGTEAFF. The CDR3 DNA is TGTGCCAGCAGTTTAGACGGCACTGAAGCTTTCTTT.

This clonotype was recorded once. This sequence joins TRBV7-9 and TRBJ1-4, with D unresolved. Deletions cut 5 bases from V and 7 bases from J, with 17 bases between. Germline-derived CDR1 and CDR2 are SEHNR and FQNEAQ (reference sequence). The CDR3 runs to 15 residues. CDR3 region: CASSPNLGMGEKLFF. The CDR3 DNA is TGTGCCAGCAGCCCTAACCTAGGGATGGGTGAAAAACTGTTTTTT.

A few counts support this clonotype. This chain links TRBV4-3 with TRBJ2-3; 9 bases line up with TRBD2. From germline, CDR1 is LGHNA and CDR2 YSLEER. CDR3 length: 19 residues. Trimming removed 0 bases from V and 3 bases from J; junction bases left unmatched: 13. In DNA, the CDR3 is TGCGCCAGCAGCCAAGAGGGGGGACCGGGACTAGCCCCAACAGATACGCAGTATTTT. This gives the protein CASSQEGGPGLAPTDTQYF.

V and J are TRBV6-2 or TRBV6-3 and TRBJ1-6; D perhaps matches TRBD1 (6 bases). Germline V lookup: CDR1 MNHEY, CDR2 SVGEGT. The CDR3 loop spans 15 amino acids. Trimming stripped 10 bases from V and 9 bases from J, with 22 bases between. CDR3 DNA: TGTGCCACCGCTGTCAGGGGCGCACTTCCTTCACCCCTCCACTTT. This gives the protein CATAVRGALPSPLHF.

This clonotype was found a few times. The genes are TRBV4-3 and TRBJ2-5; D is ambiguous. Near its end, the DNA agrees better with TRBJ2-7, so the J call may be wrong. CDR1 is LGHNA, CDR2 YSLEER, per germline. This CDR3 comprises 16 residues. CDR3 in amino acids: CASSQEEGFPYYEQYF. Here the CDR3 DNA reads TGCGCCAGCAGCCAAGAGGAAGGGTTCCCTTACTACGAGCAGTACTTC.

The V gene is TRBV9, the J gene TRBJ1-1; 10 bases match TRBD1. The germline CDR1 and CDR2 sequences are SGDLS and YYNGEE. V was clipped by 0 bases and J by 6 bases; unmatched bases: 11. The CDR3 totals 17 residues. CDR3 coding DNA: TGTGCCAGCAGCGTAGGTCATAGGAAGGGGACAGGGGCTGAAGCTTTCTTT. The encoded protein is CASSVGHRKGTGAEAFF. Looking up the rest from reference TRBV9 and TRBJ1-1 gives the full variable domain: DSGVTQTPKHLITATGQRVTLRCSPRSGDLSVYWYQQSLDQGLQFLIQYYNGEERAKGNILERFSAQQFPDLHSELNLSSLELGDSALYFCASSVGHRKGTGAEAFFGQGTRLTVV.